The TCR beta chain described here comes from a study of control samples from healthy donors and cancer patients. Clones were sequenced by immunoSEQ multiplex PCR, and TCRdb holds only the in-frame ones, with some missing. The sample shows tens of thousands of clones, 85% to 95% of them seen only once. Trimming left V 4 bases short and J 2 bases short, with 11 bases between. Germline assignment: CDR1 SEHNR and CDR2 FQNEAQ (reference sequence). CDR3 size: 14 residues. The TCR sequence derives from a man aged 25-45 years with colorectal cancer. The sequencing sample was made of PBMCs. The V gene is TRBV7-9, the J gene TRBJ2-5; the D gene is possibly TRBD2 (5 bases). The CDR3 DNA follows: TGTGCCAGCAGCTCTAGAAGCGGACAAGAGACCCAGTACTTC. It yields the protein CASSSRSGQETQYF.